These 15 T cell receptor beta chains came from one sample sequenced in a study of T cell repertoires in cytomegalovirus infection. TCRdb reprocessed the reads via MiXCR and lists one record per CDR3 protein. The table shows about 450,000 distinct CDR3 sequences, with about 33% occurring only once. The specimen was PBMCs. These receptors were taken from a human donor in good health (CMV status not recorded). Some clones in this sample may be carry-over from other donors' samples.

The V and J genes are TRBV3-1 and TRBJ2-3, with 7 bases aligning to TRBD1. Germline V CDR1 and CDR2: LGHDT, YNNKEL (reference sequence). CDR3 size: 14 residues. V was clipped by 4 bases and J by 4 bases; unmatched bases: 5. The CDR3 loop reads CASSLGQAADTQYF. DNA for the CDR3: TGTGCCAGCAGCCTCGGACAGGCGGCAGATACGCAGTATTTT.

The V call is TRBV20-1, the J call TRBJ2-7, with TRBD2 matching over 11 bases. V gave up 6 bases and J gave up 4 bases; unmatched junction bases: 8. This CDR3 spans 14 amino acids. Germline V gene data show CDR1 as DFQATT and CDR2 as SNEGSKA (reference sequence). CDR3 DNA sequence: TGCAGTGCCTCCTCGACTAGCGGGGTGTACGAGCAGTACTTC. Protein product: CSASSTSGVYEQYF.

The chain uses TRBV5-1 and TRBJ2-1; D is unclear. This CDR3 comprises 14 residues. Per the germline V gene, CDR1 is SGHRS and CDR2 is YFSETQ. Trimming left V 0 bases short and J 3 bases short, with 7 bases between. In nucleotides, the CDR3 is TGCGCCAGCAGCTTGGAAAGAAGCTACAATGAGCAGTTCTTC. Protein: CASSLERSYNEQFF.

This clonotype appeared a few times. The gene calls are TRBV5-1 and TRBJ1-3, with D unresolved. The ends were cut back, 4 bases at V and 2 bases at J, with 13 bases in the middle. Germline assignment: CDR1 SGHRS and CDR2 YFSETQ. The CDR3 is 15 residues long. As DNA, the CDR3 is TGCGCCAGCAGCCCGGCGACGGGTCCTGGAAACACCATATATTTT. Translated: CASSPATGPGNTIYF.

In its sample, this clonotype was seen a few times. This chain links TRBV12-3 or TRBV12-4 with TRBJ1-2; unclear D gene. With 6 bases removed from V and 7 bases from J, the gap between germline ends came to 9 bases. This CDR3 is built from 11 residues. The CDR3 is CASSPRSGYTF. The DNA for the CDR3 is TGTGCCAGCAGCCCCCGGTCTGGCTACACCTTC.

The CDR3 DNA reads as TGCAGCGTTGTATCGCAGCCTGGACTTCAGGGGGGCACTGAAGCTTTCTTT. Protein: CSVVSQPGLQGGTEAFF. The rearrangement links TRBV29-1 to TRBJ1-1; 7 bases align to TRBD1. Germline CDR1 SQVTM, CDR2 ANQGSEA. The ends lost 4 bases at V and 4 bases at J; junction bases unmatched: 18. The CDR3 length is 17 residues.

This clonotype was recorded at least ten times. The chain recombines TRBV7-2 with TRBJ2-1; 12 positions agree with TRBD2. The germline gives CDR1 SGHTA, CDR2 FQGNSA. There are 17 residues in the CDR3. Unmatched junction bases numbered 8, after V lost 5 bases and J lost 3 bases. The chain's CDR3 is CASSPILAGGLYNEQFF. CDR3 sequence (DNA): TGTGCCAGCAGCCCCATACTAGCGGGGGGCCTCTACAATGAGCAGTTCTTC.

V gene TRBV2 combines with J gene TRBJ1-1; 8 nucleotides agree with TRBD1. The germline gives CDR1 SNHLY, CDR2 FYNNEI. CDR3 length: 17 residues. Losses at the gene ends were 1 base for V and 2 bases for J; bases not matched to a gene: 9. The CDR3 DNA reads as TGTGCCAGCAGTGAAGAATTTCGACAGGGGCCAAACACTGAAGCTTTCTTT. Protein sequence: CASSEEFRQGPNTEAFF.

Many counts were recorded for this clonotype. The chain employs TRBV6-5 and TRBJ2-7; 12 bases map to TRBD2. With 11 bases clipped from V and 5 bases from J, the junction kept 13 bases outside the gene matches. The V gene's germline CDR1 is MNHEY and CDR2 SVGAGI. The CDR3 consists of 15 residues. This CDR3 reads CAARPSGGASHEQYF. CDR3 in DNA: TGTGCCGCCAGACCTAGCGGGGGGGCATCCCACGAGCAGTACTTC.

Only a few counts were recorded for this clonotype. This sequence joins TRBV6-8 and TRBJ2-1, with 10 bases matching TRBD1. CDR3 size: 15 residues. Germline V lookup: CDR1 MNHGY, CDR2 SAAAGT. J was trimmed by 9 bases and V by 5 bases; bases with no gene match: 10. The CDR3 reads CASSPRDRGWGEQFF. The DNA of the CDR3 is TGTGCCAGCAGTCCCCGGGACAGGGGCTGGGGTGAGCAGTTCTTC.

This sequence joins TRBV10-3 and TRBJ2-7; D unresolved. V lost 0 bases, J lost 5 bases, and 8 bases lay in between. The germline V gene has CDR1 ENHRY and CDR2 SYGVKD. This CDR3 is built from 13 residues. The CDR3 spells CAISESLENEQYF. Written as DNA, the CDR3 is TGTGCCATCAGTGAGTCTTTGGAGAACGAGCAGTACTTC.

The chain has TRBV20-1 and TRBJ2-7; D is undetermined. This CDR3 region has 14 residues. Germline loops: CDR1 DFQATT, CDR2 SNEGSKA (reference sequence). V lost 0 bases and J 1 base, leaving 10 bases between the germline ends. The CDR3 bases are TGCAGTGCTAGAGATCTTGGGTATTCCTACGAGCAGTACTTC. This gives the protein CSARDLGYSYEQYF.

The CDR3 reads CASSARQAMNTEAFF. DNA of the CDR3: TGCGCCAGCAGCGCACGACAGGCGATGAACACTGAAGCTTTCTTT. The V call is TRBV4-1, the J call TRBJ1-1; tentatively, D is TRBD1 (6 bases). The CDR3 totals 15 residues. V lost 5 bases to trimming and J lost 0 bases, with 13 bases between them. Germline V gene lookup returns CDR1 MGHRA and CDR2 YSYEKL.

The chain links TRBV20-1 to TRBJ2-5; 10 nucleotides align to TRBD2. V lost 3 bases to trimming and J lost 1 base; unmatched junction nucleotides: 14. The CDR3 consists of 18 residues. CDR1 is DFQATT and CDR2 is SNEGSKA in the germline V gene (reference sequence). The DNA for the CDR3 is TGCAGTGCTAGGGCCCCCTGGGGTAGCGGGGGGTCCCAAGAGACCCAGTACTTC. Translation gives CSARAPWGSGGSQETQYF.

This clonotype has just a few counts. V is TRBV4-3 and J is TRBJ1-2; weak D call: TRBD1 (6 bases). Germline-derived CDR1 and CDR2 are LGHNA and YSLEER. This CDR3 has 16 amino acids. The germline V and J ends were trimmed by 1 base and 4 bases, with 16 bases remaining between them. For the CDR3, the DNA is TGCGCCAGCAGCCAAGGCCGGGCGGGGGCAGCCTATGGCTACACCTTC. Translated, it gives CASSQGRAGAAYGYTF.